This T cell receptor (beta chain) was captured in a study of T cells in Graves' hyperthyroidism and ophthalmopathy. Turning to the study itself: Blood was drawn when the patient was first diagnosed and still untreated. Findings of the study overall: Ophthalmopathy was told apart from stable hyperthyroidism by a 13 V-J model. The model foresaw ophthalmopathy a median 6.5 months prior to onset.

Germline-derived CDR1 and CDR2 are SEHNR and FQNEAQ (reference sequence). The V and J ends lost 4 bases and 5 bases, in that order; junction bases with no gene match: 25. The CDR3 extends over 23 amino acids. The TCR beta CDR3 regions underwent amplification using RNA transcripts as the source. A set of HTBI primers served as the primers for a first-round RT-PCR of the TCR CDR3. TCRdb itself ran the multiplex PCR reads through MiXCR, one entry per CDR3 protein. The table shows around 190,000 distinct CDR3 sequences, with roughly 17% occurring only once. This clonotype was recorded a few times. Its target is unknown. The study enrolled patients aged 18 to 65 with newly diagnosed hyperthyroidism of under 2 months' duration.

The TCR sequence derives from a woman aged 50 to 60 with Graves' hyperthyroidism. The sample taken for sequencing was blood. The V call is TRBV7-9, the J call TRBJ2-2; 13 bases map to TRBD2. Here the CDR3 reads CASSSPAGTGPGLAGEFTGELFF. The CDR3 region has the DNA TGTGCCAGCAGCTCCCCAGCTGGGACAGGGCCCGGACTAGCGGGAGAGTTTACCGGGGAGCTGTTTTTT.